These T cell receptor beta chains were read from a single sample in a study of blood T cell repertoires in COVID-19. This table comes from immunoSEQ multiplex PCR, and its TCRdb copy is limited to in-frame clones, with some not included. This table holds approximately 100,000 clones, approximately 84% found once. Sequenced input: peripheral blood. These receptors all come from a woman aged 55-69 years with acute or convalescent COVID-19. CDR3s include the opening cysteine and the closing phenylalanine or tryptophan. A D gene is named only where the DNA matches it firmly. The size of a clone is reported for some rows only, either as once, few or many, or as a class for expanded clones.

abundance	v_gene	j_gene	d_gene	CDR3aa	CDR3nt
-	TRBV7-2	TRBJ1-3	TRBD1	CASSPDGTATGNTIYF	TGTGCCAGCAGTCCTGATGGGACAGCCACTGGAAACACCATATATTTT
-	TRBV5-1	TRBJ2-2	-	CASRGRGELFF	TGCGCCAGCAGGGGCCGAGGGGAGCTGTTTTTT
-	TRBV27	TRBJ2-5	-	CASSFRVGAEETQYF	TGTGCCAGCAGTTTTAGGGTAGGAGCGGAAGAGACCCAGTACTTC
-	TRBV3-1/TRBV3-2	TRBJ2-3	-	CASSQDRTRGTDTQYF	TGTGCCAGCAGCCAAGATCGCACCCGGGGGACAGATACGCAGTATTTT
-	TRBV13	TRBJ1-6	-	CASSLERSHSPLHF	TGTGCCAGCAGCTTAGAGAGATCACATTCACCCCTCCACTTT
-	TRBV28	TRBJ1-5	-	CASRSVPGLEWDQPQHF	TGTGCCAGCAGATCTGTCCCGGGACTAGAGTGGGATCAGCCCCAGCATTTT
-	TRBV6-5	TRBJ1-2	-	CASSRGYGYTF	TGTGCCAGCAGCAGGGGATATGGCTACACCTTC
many	TRBV7-9	TRBJ1-2	-	CASSLAAGPAHINYGYTF	TGTGCCAGCAGCTTAGCAGCGGGACCTGCCCATATTAACTATGGCTACACCTTC
once	TRBV14	TRBJ2-1	TRBD2	CASSQAGTSGGSSYNEQFF	TGTGCCAGCAGCCAAGCGGGGACTAGCGGGGGGAGCTCCTACAATGAGCAGTTCTTC
-	TRBV7-9	TRBJ1-6	TRBD1	CASSPTRTGYSPLHF	TGTGCCAGCAGCCCGACCCGGACAGGGTATTCACCCCTCCACTTT
few	TRBV7-8	TRBJ2-3	-	CASSLVQGGSTDTQYF	TGTGCCAGCAGCTTAGTACAGGGGGGGAGCACAGATACGCAGTATTTT
-	TRBV7-9	TRBJ2-3	TRBD2	CASSTPGGADTQYF	TGTGCCAGCAGCACACCGGGGGGAGCAGATACGCAGTATTTT
-	TRBV4-1	TRBJ2-5	TRBD2	CASSQTGLAGGRGTQYF	TGCGCCAGCAGCCAGACCGGACTAGCGGGGGGCCGGGGGACCCAGTACTTC
once	TRBV5-4	TRBJ1-2	TRBD1	CASSSTGVYGYTF	TGTGCCAGCAGCTCGACAGGGGTCTATGGCTACACCTTC
-	TRBV3-1/TRBV3-2	TRBJ2-2	-	CASSSSGLTGELFF	TGTGCCAGCAGCTCGAGCGGCCTTACCGGGGAGCTGTTTTTT
once	TRBV7-6	TRBJ2-6	-	CASSPTGPSGANVLTF	TGTGCCAGCAGCCCAACAGGACCCTCGGGGGCCAACGTCCTGACTTTC